This T cell receptor (beta chain) was sequenced for a study of early T cells in non-severe SARS-CoV-2 infection. Study overall: Sequencing input comprised bulk RNA from unsorted whole blood; chain pairing was not available.

Study-level results: Private and CD4 specificities were missed by VDJdb matching, which favored anti-spike CD8 responses.

The ends were cut back, 0 bases at V and 6 bases at J, with 11 bases in the middle. CDR1 is GTSNPN, CDR2 SVGIG, per germline (reference sequence). The CDR3 spans 13 residues. This clonotype was recorded many times. What it binds is unknown. One entry per CDR3 protein results from TCRdb running MiXCR on the 5' RACE reads. This table has fewer than 60,000 distinct CDR3 sequences, about 9.3% appearing once. This chain uses TRBV30 with TRBJ2-5, with a tentative D call TRBD1 (6 bases). Input material: whole blood. This receptor was identified in an adult who was a healthcare worker with PCR-confirmed SARS-CoV-2 infection or an uninfected control (not recorded which). The CDR3 region is CAWSVGGSKTQYF. The CDR3 region has the DNA TGTGCCTGGAGTGTAGGGGGTAGCAAGACCCAGTACTTC.